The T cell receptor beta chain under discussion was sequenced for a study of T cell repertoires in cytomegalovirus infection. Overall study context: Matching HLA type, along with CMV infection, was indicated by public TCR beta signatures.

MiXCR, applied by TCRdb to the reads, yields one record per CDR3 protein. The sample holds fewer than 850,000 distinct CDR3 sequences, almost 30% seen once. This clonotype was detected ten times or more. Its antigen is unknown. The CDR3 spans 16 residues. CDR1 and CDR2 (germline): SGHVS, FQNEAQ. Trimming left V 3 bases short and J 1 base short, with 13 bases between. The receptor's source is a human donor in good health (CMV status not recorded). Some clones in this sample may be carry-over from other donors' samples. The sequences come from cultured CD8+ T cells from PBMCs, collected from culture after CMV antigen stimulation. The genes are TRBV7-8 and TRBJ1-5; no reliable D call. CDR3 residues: CASSLRLSGSNQPQHF. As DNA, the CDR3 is TGTGCCAGCAGCTTGAGGCTTTCGGGCAGCAATCAGCCCCAGCATTTT.